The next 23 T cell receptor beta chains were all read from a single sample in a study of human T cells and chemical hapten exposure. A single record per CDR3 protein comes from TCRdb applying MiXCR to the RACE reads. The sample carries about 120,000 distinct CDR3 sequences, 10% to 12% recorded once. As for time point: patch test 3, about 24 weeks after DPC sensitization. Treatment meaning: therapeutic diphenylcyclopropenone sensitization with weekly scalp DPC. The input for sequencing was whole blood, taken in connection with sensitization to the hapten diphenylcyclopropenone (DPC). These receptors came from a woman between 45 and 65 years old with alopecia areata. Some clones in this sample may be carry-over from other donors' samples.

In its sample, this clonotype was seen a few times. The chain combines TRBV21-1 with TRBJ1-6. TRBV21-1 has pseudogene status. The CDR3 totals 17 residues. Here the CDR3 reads CASSKVTVYSYNSPLHF. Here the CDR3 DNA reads TGTGCCAGCAGCAAAGTTACGGTATACTCCTATAATTCACCCCTCCACTTT.

CDR3 DNA sequence: TGCAGCGTTGCGGTAGGCGGGAACGAGCAGTACTTC. It yields the protein CSVAVGGNEQYF. V is TRBV29-1 and J is TRBJ2-7; possible D gene TRBD2, 6 bases. V lost 4 bases to trimming and J lost 5 bases, with 12 bases between them. Germline CDR1 SQVTM, CDR2 ANQGSEA. There are 12 residues in the CDR3.

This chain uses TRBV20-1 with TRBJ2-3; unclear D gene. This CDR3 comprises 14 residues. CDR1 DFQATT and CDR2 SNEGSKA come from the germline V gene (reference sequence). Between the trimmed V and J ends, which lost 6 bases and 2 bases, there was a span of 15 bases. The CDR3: CSALGNSYTDTQYF. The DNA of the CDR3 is TGCAGTGCCCTGGGAAACAGCTACACAGATACGCAGTATTTT.

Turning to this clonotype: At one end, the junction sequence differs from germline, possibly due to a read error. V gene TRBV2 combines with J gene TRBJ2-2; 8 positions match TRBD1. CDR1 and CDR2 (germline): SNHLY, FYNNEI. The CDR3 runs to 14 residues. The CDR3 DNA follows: TGTGTCAGCAGTTTCGGACAGGGAGGCGGGGAGCTGTTTTTT. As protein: CVSSFGQGGGELFF. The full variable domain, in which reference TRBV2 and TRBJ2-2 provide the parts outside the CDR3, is EPEVTQTPSHQVTQMGQEVILRCVPISNHLYFYWYRQILGQKVEFLVSFYNNEISEKSEIFDDQFSVERPDGSNFTLKIRSTKLEDSAMYFCVSSFGQGGGELFFGEGSRLTVL.

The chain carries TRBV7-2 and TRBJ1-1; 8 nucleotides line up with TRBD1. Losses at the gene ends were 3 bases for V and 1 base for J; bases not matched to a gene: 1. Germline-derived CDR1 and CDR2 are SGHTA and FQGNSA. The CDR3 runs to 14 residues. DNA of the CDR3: TGTGCCAGCAGCTTCCAGGGGGCGAACACTGAAGCTTTCTTT. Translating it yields CASSFQGANTEAFF.

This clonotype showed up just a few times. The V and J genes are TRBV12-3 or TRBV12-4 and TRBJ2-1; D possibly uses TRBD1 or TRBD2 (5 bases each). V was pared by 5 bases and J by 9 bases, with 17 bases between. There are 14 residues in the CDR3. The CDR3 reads CASSPGTVITEQFF. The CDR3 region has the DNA TGTGCCAGCAGTCCAGGGACGGTGATTACTGAGCAGTTCTTC.

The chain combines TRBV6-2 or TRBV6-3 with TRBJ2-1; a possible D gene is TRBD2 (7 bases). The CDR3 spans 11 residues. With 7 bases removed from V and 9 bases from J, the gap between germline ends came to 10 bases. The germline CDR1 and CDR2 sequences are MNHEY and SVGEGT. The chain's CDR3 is CASIGGGEQFF. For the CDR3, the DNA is TGTGCCAGCATAGGGGGGGGTGAGCAGTTCTTC.

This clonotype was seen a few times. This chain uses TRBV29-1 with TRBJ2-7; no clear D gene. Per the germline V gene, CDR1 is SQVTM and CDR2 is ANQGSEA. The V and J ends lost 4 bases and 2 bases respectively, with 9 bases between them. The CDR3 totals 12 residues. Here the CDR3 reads CSVVAPTYEQYF. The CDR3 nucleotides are TGCAGCGTTGTGGCCCCCACCTACGAGCAGTACTTC.

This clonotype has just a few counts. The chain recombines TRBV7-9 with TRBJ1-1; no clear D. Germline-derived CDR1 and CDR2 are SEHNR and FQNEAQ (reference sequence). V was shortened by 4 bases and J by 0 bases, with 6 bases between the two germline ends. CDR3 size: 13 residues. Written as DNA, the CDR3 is TGTGCCAGCAGCTCCCACATGAACACTGAAGCTTTCTTT. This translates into CASSSHMNTEAFF.

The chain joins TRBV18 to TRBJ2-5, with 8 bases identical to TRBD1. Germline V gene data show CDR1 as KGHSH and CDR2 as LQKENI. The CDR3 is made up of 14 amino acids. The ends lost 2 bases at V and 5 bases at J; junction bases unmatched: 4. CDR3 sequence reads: CASSPLTGEETQYF. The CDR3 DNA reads TGTGCCAGCTCACCATTGACAGGGGAGGAGACCCAGTACTTC.

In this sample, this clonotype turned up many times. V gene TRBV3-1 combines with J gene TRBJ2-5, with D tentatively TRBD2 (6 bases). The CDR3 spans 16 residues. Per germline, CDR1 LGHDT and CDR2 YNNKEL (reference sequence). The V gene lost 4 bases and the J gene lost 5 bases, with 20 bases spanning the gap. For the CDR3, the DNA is TGTGCCAGCAGCCGAGACGGGGGAACAAAGGCGGAGACCCAGTACTTC. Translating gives CASSRDGGTKAETQYF.

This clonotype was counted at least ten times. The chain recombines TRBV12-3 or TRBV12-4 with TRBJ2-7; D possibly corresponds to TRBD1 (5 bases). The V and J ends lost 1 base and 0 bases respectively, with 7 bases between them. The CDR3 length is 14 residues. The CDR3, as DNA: TGTGCCAGCAGTTTAGGAGACAGCTCCTACGAGCAGTACTTC. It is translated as CASSLGDSSYEQYF.

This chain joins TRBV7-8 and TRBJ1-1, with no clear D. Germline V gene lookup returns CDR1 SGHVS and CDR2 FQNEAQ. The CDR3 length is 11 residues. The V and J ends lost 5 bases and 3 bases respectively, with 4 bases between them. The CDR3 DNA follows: TGTGCCAGCAGCCCCTACACTGAAGCTTTCTTT. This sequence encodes CASSPYTEAFF.

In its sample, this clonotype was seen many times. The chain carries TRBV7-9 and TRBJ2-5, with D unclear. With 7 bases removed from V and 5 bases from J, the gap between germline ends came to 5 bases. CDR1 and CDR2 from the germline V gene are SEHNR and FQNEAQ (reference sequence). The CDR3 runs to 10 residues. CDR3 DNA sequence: TGTGCCAGCATGGGCGAGACCCAGTACTTC. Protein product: CASMGETQYF.

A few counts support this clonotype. CDR3 amino acids: CASSKGGETCGSTHEQFF. The CDR3 bases are TGTGCCAGCAGCAAAGGGGGGGAGACGTGCGGGAGTACGCATGAGCAGTTCTTC. The rearrangement uses TRBV21-1 and TRBJ2-1; the tabulated D call, TRBD2, remains unverified against the DNA. TRBV21-1 is a listed pseudogene. CDR3 length: 18 residues.

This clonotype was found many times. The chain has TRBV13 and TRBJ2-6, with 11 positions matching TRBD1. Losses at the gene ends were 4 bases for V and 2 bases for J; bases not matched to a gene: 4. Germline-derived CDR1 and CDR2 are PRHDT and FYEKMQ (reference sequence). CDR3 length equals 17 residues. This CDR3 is CASSSRTGGTGANVLTF. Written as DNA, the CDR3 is TGTGCCAGCAGCTCCCGGACAGGGGGCACTGGGGCCAACGTCCTGACTTTC.

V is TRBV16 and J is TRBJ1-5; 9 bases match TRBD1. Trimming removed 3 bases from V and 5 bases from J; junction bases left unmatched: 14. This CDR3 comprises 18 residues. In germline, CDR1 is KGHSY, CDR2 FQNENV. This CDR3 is CASSHTGQGGLCDQPQHF. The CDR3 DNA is TGTGCCAGCAGCCACACGGGACAGGGAGGTTTATGTGATCAGCCCCAGCATTTT.

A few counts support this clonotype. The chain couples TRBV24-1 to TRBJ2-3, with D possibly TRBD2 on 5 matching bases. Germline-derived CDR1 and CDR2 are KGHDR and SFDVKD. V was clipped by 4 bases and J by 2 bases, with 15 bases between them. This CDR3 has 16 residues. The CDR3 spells CATSEDYEKSTDTQYF. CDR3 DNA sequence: TGTGCCACCAGTGAAGACTACGAGAAATCCACAGATACGCAGTATTTT.

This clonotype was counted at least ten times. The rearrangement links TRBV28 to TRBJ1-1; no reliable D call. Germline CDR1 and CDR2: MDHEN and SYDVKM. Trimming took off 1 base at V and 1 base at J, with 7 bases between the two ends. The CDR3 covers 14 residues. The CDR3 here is CASSLSSWNTEAFF. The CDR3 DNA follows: TGTGCCAGCAGTTTATCCAGTTGGAACACTGAAGCTTTCTTT.

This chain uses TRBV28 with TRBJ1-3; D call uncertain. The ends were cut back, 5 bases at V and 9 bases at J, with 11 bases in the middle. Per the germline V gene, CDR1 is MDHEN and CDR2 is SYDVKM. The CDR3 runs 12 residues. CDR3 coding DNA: TGTGCCAGCAGTCCATCCCGAGGCACCATATATTTT. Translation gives CASSPSRGTIYF.

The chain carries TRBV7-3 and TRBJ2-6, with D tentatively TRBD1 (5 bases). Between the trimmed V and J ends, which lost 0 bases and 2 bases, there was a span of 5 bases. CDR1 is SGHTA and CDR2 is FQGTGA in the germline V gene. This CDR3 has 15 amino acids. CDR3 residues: CASSLTGAGANVLTF. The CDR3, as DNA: TGTGCCAGCAGCTTAACAGGGGCTGGGGCCAACGTCCTGACTTTC.

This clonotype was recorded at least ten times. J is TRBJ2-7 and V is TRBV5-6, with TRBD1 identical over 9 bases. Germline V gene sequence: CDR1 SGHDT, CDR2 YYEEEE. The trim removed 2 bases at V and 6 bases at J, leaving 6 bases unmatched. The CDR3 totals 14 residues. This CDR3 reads CASSFTGGRGEQYF. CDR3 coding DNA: TGTGCCAGCAGCTTCACAGGGGGCCGGGGCGAGCAGTACTTC.

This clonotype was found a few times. The CDR3 loop reads CASRGASGGNEQFF. The CDR3 DNA is TGTGCCAGCAGGGGGGCTAGCGGGGGCAATGAGCAGTTCTTC. The chain combines TRBV13 with TRBJ2-1, with TRBD2 matching 10 bases. Trimming removed 6 bases from V and 6 bases from J; junction bases left unmatched: 5. CDR3 length equals 14 residues. Germline V gene data show CDR1 as PRHDT and CDR2 as FYEKMQ (reference sequence).